The rows below give T cell receptor beta chains drawn from one sample of a study of technical replicates of blood from a handful of donors. The table came from immunoSEQ multiplex PCR; TCRdb's copy has only in-frame clones and leaves some out. The sample has tens of thousands of clones; around nine tenths are singletons. Sequencing used PBMCs. Receptors were obtained from a human donor in good health. Some clones in this sample may be carry-over from other donors' samples. The CDR3 runs from the conserved cysteine through the conserved F or W. D genes are given only for firm matches. Rows may omit the clone size; those that give it use once, few, many or a size class.

NA,TRBD1,TRBV5-1,TRBJ2-5,TGCGCCAGCAGCCTGGGGACAGGGGGCAGAGAGACCCAGTACTTC,CASSLGTGGRETQYF
NA,NA,TRBV9,TRBJ2-5,TGTGCCAGCAGCGTAGGCGAGGGACTGCCCAAGACCCAGTACTTC,CASSVGEGLPKTQYF
NA,NA,TRBV21-1,TRBJ1-2,TGTGCCAGCAGCATAACAGGGGGCTACTATGGCTACACCTTC,CASSITGGYYGYTF
NA,TRBD2,TRBV7-8,TRBJ2-1,TGTGCCAGCAGCCACAGGGGGGCTAGCGGGGGGCCTAGGGATGAGCAGTTCTTC,CASSHRGASGGPRDEQFF
NA,TRBD2,TRBV10-3,TRBJ2-3,TGTGCCATCAGTCGTGGCGGGAGAGTGGATGTAAATACGCAGTATTTT,CAISRGGRVDVNTQYF
NA,NA,TRBV5-8,TRBJ1-1,TGTGCCAGCACCCTGTACGGGGTCGCGGACACTGAAGCTTTCTTT,CASTLYGVADTEAFF
NA,NA,TRBV9,TRBJ2-1,TGTGCCAGCAGCCCTATGATGGGGGCACGGGAGCAGTTCTTC,CASSPMMGAREQFF
NA,TRBD1,TRBV27,TRBJ1-6,TGTGCCAGCAGTTTATTCGACAGGGGTGGGTCACCCCTCCACTTT,CASSLFDRGGSPLHF
NA,TRBD1,TRBV5-1,TRBJ1-1,TGCGCCAGCAGCTCGGGACAGACGAACGCTGAAGCTTTCTTT,CASSSGQTNAEAFF
NA,TRBD1,TRBV7-8,TRBJ2-7,TGTGCCAGCAGCCCAGACAGGGGGCGGTCCGAGCAGTACTTC,CASSPDRGRSEQYF
NA,NA,TRBV30,TRBJ1-4,TGTGCCTGGAGTGTGCCAGGGAACGAAAAACTGTTTTTT,CAWSVPGNEKLFF
NA,NA,TRBV4-2,TRBJ1-2,TGTGCCAGCAGCCAAGGAGACAGGTATGGCTACACCTTC,CASSQGDRYGYTF
NA,NA,TRBV9,TRBJ1-6,TGTGCCAGCAGCGTAGATGGGACTAAGGGGAATTCACCCCTCCACTTT,CASSVDGTKGNSPLHF
once,TRBD1,TRBV5-1,TRBJ1-6,TGCGCCAGCAGCTTGGGGGGACAGGCCACTAATTCACCCCTCCACTTT,CASSLGGQATNSPLHF
NA,NA,TRBV7-6,TRBJ1-2,TGTGCCAGCAGCTTAGTTGCAAACCAGGGCTCTGGCTACACCTTC,CASSLVANQGSGYTF
once,TRBD2,TRBV5-1,TRBJ2-5,TGCGCCAGCAGCCTGGGGACTAGCGGGGAGACCCAGTACTTC,CASSLGTSGETQYF
few,TRBD1,TRBV6-5,TRBJ1-1,TGTGCCAGCAACTCAGACAGGGGGAACACTGAAGCTTTCTTT,CASNSDRGNTEAFF
NA,TRBD1,TRBV15,TRBJ1-2,TGTGCCACCAGCAAACAGGGGGCAGTTGACTATGGCTACACCTTC,CATSKQGAVDYGYTF
NA,NA,TRBV14,TRBJ2-7,TGTGCCAGCAGCCGACAGTCAGCTACAGCCGAGCAGTACTTC,CASSRQSATAEQYF
NA,TRBD2,TRBV7-2,TRBJ2-3,TGTGCCAGCAGAGGGAGCGGGGAAGATACGCAGTATTTT,CASRGSGEDTQYF
NA,TRBD2,TRBV2,TRBJ2-1,TGTGCCAGCAGTGAACGGACTAGTACGATTGAGCAGTTCTTC,CASSERTSTIEQFF
NA,TRBD1,TRBV5-8,TRBJ1-2,TGTGCCAGCAGGACCGGACAGGGTAGGAGCTATGGCTACACCTTC,CASRTGQGRSYGYTF
NA,TRBD1,TRBV19,TRBJ2-7,TGTGCCAGTAGTGCCCGGGACAGCTCCTACGAGCAGTACTTC,CASSARDSSYEQYF
NA,TRBD2,TRBV4-1,TRBJ2-7,TGCGCCAGCAGCCGTGAGCGGGAGACGTCCTACGAGCAGTACTTC,CASSRERETSYEQYF
NA,TRBD2,TRBV6-5,TRBJ2-1,TGTGCCAGCAGTTACGGCGCGGGGGGGAAAAATGAGCAGTTCTTC,CASSYGAGGKNEQFF
NA,TRBD2,TRBV15,TRBJ2-3,TGTGCCACCAGCAGTCAACTAGCGGGAGACCCAGATACGCAGTATTTT,CATSSQLAGDPDTQYF
NA,TRBD2,TRBV11-2,TRBJ2-7,TGTGCCAGCAGGGGGACTAGCGGGAGGGCCGGGCACGAGCAGTACTTC,CASRGTSGRAGHEQYF
NA,NA,TRBV6-1,TRBJ1-3,TGTGCCAGCAGTGCAGGGCCTGGAAACACCATATATTTT,CASSAGPGNTIYF
NA,TRBD2,TRBV5-1,TRBJ2-7,TGCGCCAGCAGCCCAACTAGCGGGAACTCCTACGAGCAGTACTTC,CASSPTSGNSYEQYF
NA,NA,TRBV25-1,TRBJ1-4,TGTGCCAGCAGTCGTCCCGCGGGGCGAGGGGAAAAACTGTTTTTT,CASSRPAGRGEKLFF
NA,TRBD1,TRBV25-1,TRBJ1-2,TGTGCCAGCAGTGAATCAGGGGGCCGGACCTATGGCTACACCTTC,CASSESGGRTYGYTF
once,NA,TRBV6-6,TRBJ2-7,TGTGCCAGCAGCTGGGCCCCTTCATTATCCGAGCAGTACTTC,CASSWAPSLSEQYF